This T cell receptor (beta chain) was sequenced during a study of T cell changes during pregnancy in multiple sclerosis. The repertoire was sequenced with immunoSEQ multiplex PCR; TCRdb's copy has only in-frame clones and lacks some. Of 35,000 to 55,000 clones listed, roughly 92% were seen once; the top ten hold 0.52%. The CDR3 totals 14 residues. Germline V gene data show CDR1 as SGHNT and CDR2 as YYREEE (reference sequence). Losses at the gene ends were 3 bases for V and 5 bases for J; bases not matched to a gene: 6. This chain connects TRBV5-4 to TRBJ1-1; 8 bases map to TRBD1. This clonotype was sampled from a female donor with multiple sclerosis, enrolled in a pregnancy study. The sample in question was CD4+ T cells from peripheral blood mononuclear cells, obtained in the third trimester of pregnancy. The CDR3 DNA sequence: TGTGCCAGCAGCTCAGGCAGGGGGCTGACTGAAGCTTTCTTT. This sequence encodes CASSSGRGLTEAFF.